This T cell receptor beta chain was found in a study of cytomegalovirus exposure and HLA in healthy donors. Study-wide results and caveats: A later analysis revealed that TCR association rates differed between HLA loci, peaking at DRB1 and bottoming out at HLA-C.

As for this clone: Its antigen is currently unknown.

PCR involved 60 Vbeta and 13 Jbeta primers. Produced via immunoSEQ multiplex PCR; TCRdb's table is partial and in-frame only. This table has about 170,000 clones, around 85% appearing once. Each donor's status was that of a healthy bone marrow donor. Germline-derived CDR1 and CDR2 are SGHRS and YFSETQ. The CDR3 runs 14 residues. Losses at the gene ends were 0 bases for V and 5 bases for J; bases not matched to a gene: 4. The V call is TRBV5-1, the J call TRBJ2-5, with 7 bases lining up with TRBD2. The receptor was isolated from a boy aged 2-15 years in good health and CMV-seronegative. Sequencing was performed on PBMCs. Here the CDR3 DNA reads TGCGCCAGCAGCTTGGCCGTCGGGGGGGAGACCCAGTACTTC. Translation gives CASSLAVGGETQYF. The complete variable domain, with remaining parts taken from reference TRBV5-1 and TRBJ2-5, reads KAGVTQTPRYLIKTRGQQVTLSCSPISGHRSVSWYQQTPGQGLQFLFEYFSETQRNKGNFPGRFSGRQFSNSRSEMNVSTLELGDSALYLCASSLAVGGETQYFGPGTRLLVL.